The entry below gives a single T cell receptor (beta chain) sequence along with its context. Its antigen is not known. Trimming removed 0 bases at V and 4 bases at J, with 21 bases between. This CDR3 is built from 17 residues. Germline lookup yields CDR1 DFQATT and CDR2 SNEGSKA (reference sequence). This sample is drawn from a study of T-cell memory formation after mild COVID-19. General study points: Some clones that responded turned up in pre-infection memory, which suggests that cross-reactive memory joined in.

Constant-segment primers served in 5'RACE that generated TCR alpha and TCR beta cDNA libraries bearing sample barcodes and UMIs. TCRdb re-called the 5' RACE reads with MiXCR, one entry per CDR3 protein. The sample holds hundreds of thousands of distinct CDR3 sequences, roughly 15% seen once. The V gene is TRBV20-1, the J gene TRBJ1-2; no firm D call. The sequence was collected from a man aged 18 to 29 who had mild COVID-19 (a few samples of this study predate the infection). Cell type and time point are not known. Material: PBMCs or a T cell subset sorted from them (not recorded which). Here the CDR3 reads CSARDFRFSMTGYGYTF. The CDR3 nucleotides are TGCAGTGCTAGAGATTTTCGGTTCTCGATGACGGGCTATGGCTACACCTTC.